The TCR beta chain under discussion was sequenced for a study of T cell changes during pregnancy in multiple sclerosis. The CDR3 has 13 amino acids. The V gene lost 4 bases and the J gene lost 0 bases, with 4 bases spanning the gap. Germline V lookup: CDR1 SEHNR, CDR2 FQNEAQ (reference sequence). Profiling relied on immunoSEQ multiplex PCR, and the TCRdb table lists in-frame clones only, not all of them. The data contain 85,000 to 100,000 clones, 75% to 95% of them seen just once; the ten biggest clones take up about 0.91%. This clonotype was obtained from a female donor with multiple sclerosis, enrolled in a pregnancy study. The rearrangement uses TRBV7-9 and TRBJ1-5; D is unresolved. The sequenced sample was peripheral blood, obtained before pregnancy. The CDR3 spells CASSSSSNQPQHF. The CDR3 DNA reads TGTGCCAGCAGCTCGAGTAGCAATCAGCCCCAGCATTTT.